This T cell receptor beta chain stems from a study of a mutant IDH1 vaccine in newly diagnosed glioma. The data were produced by immunoSEQ multiplex PCR, yet TCRdb's version contains in-frame clones alone and is incomplete. Among about 56,000 clones listed, about 79% were seen once. Germline V gives CDR1 SEHNR, CDR2 FQNEAQ (reference sequence). The CDR3 has 16 amino acids. V shed 5 bases and J 5 bases; nucleotides not matched to a gene: 11. Only one count was recorded for this clone. Its target is not known. Indicated time point: week 47, end of study. Alongside topical imiquimod, each dose of vaccine comprised 300 ug of mutant IDH1 20-mer peptide.

The chain employs TRBV7-9 and TRBJ2-2; 7 nucleotides agree with TRBD2. Specimen: PBMCs, collected from a glioma patient whose treatment included an IDH1 peptide vaccine. This TCR came from a man aged 50-59 years with glioma. Here the CDR3 reads CASSLLPGGRTGELFF. Here the CDR3 DNA reads TGTGCCAGCAGCCTGCTTCCGGGGGGTCGGACCGGGGAGCTGTTTTTT.